This T cell receptor beta chain was recorded in a study of cytomegalovirus exposure and HLA in healthy donors (dated by TCRdb to the late 2010s). In terms of the full investigation: An earlier analysis of approximately 600 of the donors reported about 250 Gb of sequence data and around 120 million unique TCR beta sequences from 190 million or so T cells. The aim of the study was to test whether cataloging public T cell receptors could identify signatures of past pathogen exposure. Approximately 310 gigabases of sequencing data and approximately 84 million unique TCR sequences were included in an early release covering around 650 HLA-typed donors. Rather than using new phenotypic data, the later analysis identified candidate immune exposures from TCR beta sequences and from how often those sequences occurred across donors. A later genetic analysis used genome-wide SNP genotypes for about three fifths of the 666 donors, treating that subset as a discovery cohort. A later analysis re-examined previously published TCR beta repertoires from 500 to 700 donors and added high-resolution HLA genotyping to investigate patterns of TCR occurrence. To decide whether each TCR beta V gene segment behaved as functional or pseudogenic, an earlier analysis of over 500 of the donors relied on high-throughput TCR beta sequencing. The study used immunosequencing to profile the T cell repertoires of more than 650 subjects and linked those repertoires to cytomegalovirus serostatus. Typing coverage differed by locus: A, B, C, DRB1 and DQB1 were typed in about 620-630 donors, DQA1 in 522, DPA1 in around 580, and DPB1 in about 450. Both class I and class II loci were covered by HLA typing, at four-digit resolution. Among some 400 genotyped donors of the cohort, an average of roughly 230,000 unique TCR beta nucleotide sequences was sequenced per donor, of which about 18% were non-productive. Of the roughly 410 genotyped donors, less than 85% were placed in the genetic ancestry cluster associated with self-reported Caucasian donors. Every discovery cohort repertoire had been produced on one sequencing platform. In addition to the first cohort of 650 to 750 subjects, a separate validation cohort of 100 to 150 different subjects was used. Because of strong linkage in the cohort, roughly five DR-DQ haplotypes were treated as single units for association and clustering. Donor age, sex, ethnicity and CMV serostatus were compiled together with the repertoire data. To predict cytomegalovirus infection status, the study combined high-throughput TCR immunosequencing, statistical association of individual TCRs with disease status, and machine learning.

For this clone: The antigen this receptor binds is unknown. No base quality information exists; no much larger clone differs at one position.

Including cysteine and phenylalanine, the CDR3 has 14 amino acids. Solely the CDR3 DNA is kept, with 42 bases framed from the first base. At the junction V is shortened by 3 bases and J by 7 bases, with 11 bases in between. Reading the germline V gene gives CDR1 SGDLS and CDR2 YYNGEE. General study outcomes and caveats: Cytomegalovirus status was reported to be diagnosed by the classifier with high specificity and sensitivity in both the original and validation cohorts. According to a later analysis, TCR association rates differed among HLA loci, with DRB1 alleles showing the most associated TCRs and HLA-C alleles showing the fewest. The earlier analysis of a few hundred of the donors excluded about 16 rarely observed V segments, including chromosome 9 orphons, because counts were too low. A later genetic analysis associated a missense DCLRE1C variant with V-gene and J-gene trimming of TCR beta chains, and an independent cohort replicated the association. In a later analysis, most CMV-associated TCR beta chains were found to appear HLA-restricted, with HLA associations seemingly driven largely by CMV exposure. In an earlier analysis of approximately 590 of the donors, most TCR beta V segments appeared in productive rearrangements about 90% or about 30% of the time, broadly matching IMGT annotations. CMV serostatus was the only immune exposure information available for the cohort. Because some donors lacked HLA typing at each locus, the association tests relied only on the typed subset. In a later analysis, HLA-associated TCR beta chains showed more clonal expansion and lower generation probabilities than non-associated chains that were equally common. In a later analysis, several top co-occurrence clusters were reported to appear linked to parvovirus B19, influenza, CMV and Epstein-Barr virus. In this cohort, only TCR beta chains were sequenced, and detectable features were limited by the absence of alpha or paired-chain data. Roughly uniform sequencing depth across donors was assumed in presence/absence analyses, although this assumption may not hold. In the study, some 160 TCR beta chains were listed as associated with cytomegalovirus. The 87-base-pair reads could not distinguish some IMGT-functional V segments, including TRBV6-2 and TRBV6-3, so those segments were excluded. Linkage disequilibrium might explain the correlated functional status among segregating V segments, but an unknown experimental factor could not be ruled out. The sequencing pipeline was judged likely to have produced a cluster of highly shared sequence variants as a technical artifact. In a later genetic analysis, fewer N-insertions in productive TCRs were reported among donors in an Asian-associated ancestry cluster than the roughly 700-donor mean. When HLA alleles, especially DR and DQ, strongly co-occurred, attributing TCR associations to individual alleles was difficult. While some public TCRs were present in many individuals, most TCR sequences turned up only very rarely across donors. It was suggested by the authors that the approach could potentially be generalized to other disease states and immunological phenotypes. A few of the identified cytomegalovirus-associated TCR beta chains were confirmed in vitro to be specific for cytomegalovirus antigens. A further reported finding was that TCR beta sequences accurately predicted the HLA-A and HLA-B alleles for most subjects in the first cohort. Specific HLA alleles were associated with 18,000 or so TCR beta sequences at a false discovery rate of 0.05 in a later analysis.

The library was prepared using the immunoSEQ multiplex PCR assay. The multiplex PCR relied on a mix of 60 forward primers for TCR Vbeta segments and 13 reverse primers for TCR Jbeta segments. The CDR3 region of rearranged TCR beta genes was amplified from genomic DNA by a multiplex PCR assay. Amplified TCR beta libraries were sequenced as 87-base-pair reads on the Illumina HiSeq System. Processing in the source paper ran as follows. In a later analysis, 80 million or so unique TCR beta chains were counted across the roughly 610 repertoires, and approximately 9.9 million of these chains were shared by at least two donors. Raw reads were error-corrected and collapsed into unique sequences with a nearest-neighbor algorithm that merged closely related sequences to remove PCR and sequencing errors. To assign V, D and J gene segments, CDR3 sequences were aligned to IMGT reference sequences. For a sequence to be retained, at least a six-nucleotide match to both a V gene segment and a J gene segment was required. Rearrangements were classified as productive when the CDR3 lacked stop codons and remained in frame with V and J, and all other rearrangements were classified as non-productive. Following IMGT convention, CDR3 was defined as the stretch from the second conserved V-encoded cysteine to the conserved J-encoded phenylalanine. The earlier analysis of some 580 of the donors excluded any sequence lacking an unambiguous match to a single V gene segment. An earlier analysis of some 610 of the donors called V segments functional above 56.7% productive rearrangements and segregating when the between-donor standard deviation exceeded 5%. A statistical classification framework was built for diagnosing cytomegalovirus status from the catalog of TCR beta chain sequences. V and J gene assignment, in a later analysis, came from comparing TCR nucleotide sequences with IMGT/GENE-DB human TR gene sequences. The TCRdist pipeline was used in a later analysis to assign CDR3 sequences and most-parsimonious VDJ recombination scenarios. In a later analysis, every TCR beta chain was defined by the combination of its CDR3 amino acid sequence and its V-gene family, and reads without a unique V-gene family were dropped. As a way to deal with suspected cross-contamination and a sequencing artifact, a later analysis dropped 450 to 700 nucleotide sequences that were highly shared and had low generation probability. A later analysis calculated a clonal expansion index for each public chain from normalized within-repertoire ranks of inferred template counts. In a later analysis, generation probabilities were computed with a VDJ recombination model fitted to out-of-frame rearrangements, and the resulting probabilities were checked against IGoR. In a later analysis, TCR-TCR, TCR-HLA and TCR-CMV co-occurrence was scored with hypergeometric tests, and a repertoire-size bias correction was applied to TCR pairs. False discovery rates were estimated in a later analysis by permuting HLA or CMV assignments 20 times. In a later analysis, co-occurring TCRs were grouped with DBSCAN, and TCRdist sequence similarity was added when clustering was performed within HLA-allele-positive subsets. Co-occurrence clustering excluded repertoires with fewer than 30,000 or more than 120,000 public chains, plus five with anomalous nucleotide sharing. Drawn from immuneACCESS, this table holds only the in-frame rearrangements with V and J called that TCRdb kept. Clones are partly lost; checked studies trace under half to an unresolved V gene and leave the rest unexplained. Clonal size and the V and J genes are those of that table, whereas D and trimming came from the DNA. Across this sample there are over 130,000 clones, with approximately 57% seen only once. Of the sample, approximately 1.7% falls within the top ten clones.

The cohort consisted of approximately 690 healthy bone marrow donors. Cohort members were all nominally healthy when sampled, although unrecorded immune exposures were likely present. The donor was CMV seronegative and belonged to the group of around 400 seronegative cohort members. Every donor gave a peripheral blood sample, and the peripheral blood mononuclear cells from that sample were used for TCR beta sequencing. The Qiagen DNeasy Blood Extraction Kit was used to extract genomic DNA from the blood cell samples. This TCR came from a male donor in good health and CMV-seronegative. The sequencing input was PBMCs. This receptor chain uses TRBV9 and TRBJ1-6; matching of 6 bases hints at TRBD1 as the D gene. CDR3 loop: CASSAQGHNSPLHF. The DNA reads TGTGCCAGCAGCGCACAGGGCCACAATTCACCCCTCCACTTT.